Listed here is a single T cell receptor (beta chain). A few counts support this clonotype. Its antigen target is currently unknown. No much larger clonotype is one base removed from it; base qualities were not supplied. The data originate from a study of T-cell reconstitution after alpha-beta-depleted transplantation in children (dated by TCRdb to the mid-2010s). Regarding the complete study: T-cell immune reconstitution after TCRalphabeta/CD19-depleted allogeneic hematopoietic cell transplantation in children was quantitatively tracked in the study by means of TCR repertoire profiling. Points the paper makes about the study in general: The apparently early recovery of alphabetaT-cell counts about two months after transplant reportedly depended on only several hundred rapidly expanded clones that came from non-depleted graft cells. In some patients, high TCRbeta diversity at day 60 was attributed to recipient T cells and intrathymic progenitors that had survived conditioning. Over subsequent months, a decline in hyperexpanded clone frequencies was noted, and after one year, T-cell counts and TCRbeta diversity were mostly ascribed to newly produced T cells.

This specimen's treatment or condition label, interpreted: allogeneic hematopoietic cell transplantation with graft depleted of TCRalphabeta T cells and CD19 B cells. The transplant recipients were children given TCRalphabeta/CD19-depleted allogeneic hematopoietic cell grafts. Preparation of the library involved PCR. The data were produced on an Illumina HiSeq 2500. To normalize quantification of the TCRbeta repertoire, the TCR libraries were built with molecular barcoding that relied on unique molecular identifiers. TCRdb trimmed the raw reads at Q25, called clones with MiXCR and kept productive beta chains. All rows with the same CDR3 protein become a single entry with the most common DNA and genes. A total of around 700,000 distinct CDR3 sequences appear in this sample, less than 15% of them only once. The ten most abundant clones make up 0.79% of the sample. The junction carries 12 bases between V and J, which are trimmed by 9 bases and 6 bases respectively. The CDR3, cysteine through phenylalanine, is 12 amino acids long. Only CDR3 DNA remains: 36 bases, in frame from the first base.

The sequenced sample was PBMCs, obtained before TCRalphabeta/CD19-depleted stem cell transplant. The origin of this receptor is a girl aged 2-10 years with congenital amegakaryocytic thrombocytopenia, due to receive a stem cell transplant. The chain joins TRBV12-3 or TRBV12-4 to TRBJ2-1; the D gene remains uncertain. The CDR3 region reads CASSRRSNEQFF. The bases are TGTGCCAGTAGTCGCCGCTCCAATGAGCAGTTCTTC.